The entry below gives a single T cell receptor beta chain sequence along with its context. Its antigen is undetermined. Primers included in the PCR were 60 Vbeta and 13 Jbeta primers. Assay: immunoSEQ multiplex PCR; the TCRdb copy retains only in-frame clones and omits some. There are about 170,000 clones in the sample; 70% to 80% occur only once, and about 2.1% lies in the top ten. This sample was taken from a study of cytomegalovirus exposure and HLA in healthy donors. Study observations and caveats: A later analysis linked a missense variant in DCLRE1C to the trimming of TCR beta V and J genes.

V was pared by 8 bases and J by 3 bases, with 2 bases of the junction left unmatched. CDR3 length: 12 amino acids. The germline V gene encodes CDR1 MDHEN and CDR2 SYDVKM. Specimen: PBMCs. The source of this sequence is a woman younger than 45 in good health and CMV-seropositive. The chain carries TRBV28 and TRBJ1-1; TRBD1 aligns across 8 bases. The CDR3 here is CASWDRYTEAFF. CDR3 sequence (DNA): TGTGCCAGCTGGGACAGGTACACTGAAGCTTTCTTT. Full variable domain (rest looked up from reference TRBV28 and TRBJ1-1): DVKVTQSSRYLVKRTGEKVFLECVQDMDHENMFWYRQDPGLGLRLIYFSYDVKMKEKGDIPEGYSVSREKKERFSLILESASTNQTSMYLCASWDRYTEAFFGQGTRLTVV.